The next 22 T cell receptor beta chains were all read from a single sample in a study of regulatory T cells in long-lasting Graves disease. According to the study, TCR beta libraries were built with iRepertoire HTBI primers and CDR3-region Arm-PCR. TCRdb ran MiXCR on the multiplex PCR reads and lists one entry per CDR3 protein. The table lists 500,000 to 800,000 distinct CDR3 sequences, roughly 30% of them singletons. Time point meaning: persistent/refractory GD, antithyroid drugs over 5 years with positive TRAb. The TCR library used RNA extracted from PBMCs. The sample consisted of peripheral blood mononuclear cells (PBMCs), taken when the disease was refractory, from a patient treated with antithyroid drugs. Source of these receptors: a female donor with Graves disease.

To note about this clonotype: The CDR3 carries no conserved terminal phenylalanine or tryptophan, so it likely arises from a read error. The chain links TRBV11-2 to TRBJ2-7; no clear D. Germline CDR1 is SGHAT and CDR2 is FQNNGV. V was cut by 3 bases and J by 6 bases, with 9 bases left in between. The CDR3 has 12 amino acids. This chain's CDR3 is CASSLAVPEQYS. In DNA form, the CDR3 reads TGTGCCAGCAGCTTGGCAGTCCCCGAGCAGTACTCC.

This clonotype was seen a handful of times. The J gene is TRBJ2-2, the V gene TRBV5-4, with 8 positions matching TRBD2. The CDR3 spans 15 residues. The germline V gene encodes CDR1 SGHNT and CDR2 YYREEE (reference sequence). After removal of 2 bases from V and 3 bases from J, the junction contained 3 bases not matched to a gene. CDR3 in DNA: TGTGCCAGCAGCTTTCGGGAGGGGGACACCGGGGAGCTGTTTTTT. Protein sequence: CASSFREGDTGELFF.

V usage is TRBV2 and J usage is TRBJ2-7, with TRBD2 identical over 9 bases. J gave up 4 bases and V 6 bases, and 10 bases lay outside the gene matches. The CDR3 is made up of 15 amino acids. Germline V CDR1 and CDR2: SNHLY, FYNNEI. The CDR3 DNA reads TGTGCCAGCAGCGTTTCTAGCGGGACCTTATACGAGCAGTACTTC. It is translated as CASSVSSGTLYEQYF.

This clonotype has ten or more counts. The gene calls are TRBV13 and TRBJ1-4; no reliable D call. Per germline, CDR1 PRHDT and CDR2 FYEKMQ (reference sequence). The CDR3 length is 14 residues. Trimming cost V 0 bases and J 1 base, with 3 bases left between them. In DNA, the CDR3 is TGTGCCAGCAGCTTAGGGGTAACTAATGAAAAACTGTTTTTT. It encodes CASSLGVTNEKLFF.

This clonotype was seen a few times. This chain uses TRBV29-1 with TRBJ1-4; D is unclear. V lost 3 bases and J 2 bases, leaving 7 bases between the germline ends. From germline, CDR1 is SQVTM and CDR2 ANQGSEA. The CDR3 runs 13 residues. The CDR3 here is CSVDEGTNEKLFF. Here the CDR3 DNA reads TGCAGCGTTGACGAAGGGACTAATGAAAAACTGTTTTTT.

There are a few counts of this clonotype. The chain recombines TRBV12-3 or TRBV12-4 with TRBJ2-7; TRBD1 is a possible D gene (6 bases). Trimming cost V 7 bases and J 0 bases, with 16 bases left between them. CDR3 length: 15 residues. The CDR3 sequence: CASKVGPDSSYEQYF. The CDR3 nucleotides are TGTGCCAGCAAAGTAGGTCCGGACAGCTCCTACGAGCAGTACTTC.

Of note for this clonotype: A read error may explain this, as a much larger clone is one base away. The rearrangement links TRBV12-3 or TRBV12-4 to TRBJ1-5; the match to TRBD1 covers 7 bases. V lost 6 bases to trimming and J lost 3 bases; unmatched junction nucleotides: 5. This CDR3 is 14 amino acids long. CDR3 sequence: CASRGGTDNQPQHF. The CDR3 nucleotides are TGTGCCAGCAGAGGAGGGACAGACAATCAGCCCCAGCATTTT.

The V and J genes are TRBV19 and TRBJ2-7; 9 nucleotides align to TRBD2. Germline V gene sequence: CDR1 LNHDA, CDR2 SQIVND (reference sequence). The length of the CDR3 is 13 residues. V was clipped by 10 bases and J by 3 bases; unmatched bases: 7. The CDR3 sequence: CATRGRENYEQYF. CDR3 DNA sequence: TGTGCCACTCGCGGGAGGGAGAACTACGAGCAGTACTTC.

This clonotype showed up just a few times. The rearrangement links TRBV3-1 to TRBJ2-5, with D maybe TRBD2 (6 bases). The CDR3 length is 16 residues. V dropped 1 base and J dropped 4 bases, with 16 bases sitting between them. Looked up from germline, CDR1 is LGHDT and CDR2 is YNNKEL (reference sequence). CDR3 region: CASSQGGGIRAETQYF. CDR3 nucleotide sequence: TGTGCCAGCAGCCAAGGGGGCGGGATCAGGGCAGAGACCCAGTACTTC.

This clonotype was found many times. The rearrangement uses TRBV20-1 and TRBJ2-7, with 8 nucleotides matching TRBD2. The CDR3 consists of 13 residues. Germline V gene lookup returns CDR1 DFQATT and CDR2 SNEGSKA (reference sequence). The J segment lost 4 bases and the V segment lost 3 bases, leaving 5 bases of the junction unmatched. The CDR3 bases are TGCAGTGCTAGTCCCACTAGCGGATACGAGCAGTACTTC. This sequence encodes CSASPTSGYEQYF.

The chain has TRBV10-3 and TRBJ2-7; TRBD1 matches 8 bases. Trimming at V came to 6 bases and at J to 3 bases, leaving 4 bases not matched to a gene. CDR3 length: 13 amino acids. Germline V gene sequence: CDR1 ENHRY, CDR2 SYGVKD. DNA of the CDR3: TGTGCCATCAGCCGGGACAGGAACTACGAGCAGTACTTC. Translated: CAISRDRNYEQYF.

The rearrangement uses TRBV6-1 and TRBJ1-1; 8 bases agree with TRBD1. Losses at the gene ends were 6 bases for V and 0 bases for J; bases not matched to a gene: 6. In germline, CDR1 is MNHNS, CDR2 SASEGT. The CDR3 extends over 15 amino acids. As DNA, the CDR3 is TGTGCCAGCAGACTTACGACAGGGGTGAACACTGAAGCTTTCTTT. Translation: CASRLTTGVNTEAFF.

CDR3 in DNA: TGCAGTGCTAAATGGGGGGCGGGGAACACTGAAGCTTTCTTT. Translating gives CSAKWGAGNTEAFF. The genes are TRBV20-1 and TRBJ1-1, with D maybe TRBD1 (6 bases). The CDR3 loop spans 14 amino acids. Germline V lookup: CDR1 DFQATT, CDR2 SNEGSKA (reference sequence). The V end lost 4 bases, the J end lost 1 base, and 13 bases lay between the germline ends.

This clonotype turned up a few times. DNA for the CDR3: TGTGCCAGCAGCCCAGAGGGCCCCGGGAAACTGTTTTTT. Protein sequence: CASSPEGPGKLFF. The chain uses TRBV2 and TRBJ1-4; D unclear. Germline-derived CDR1 and CDR2 are SNHLY and FYNNEI. This CDR3 contains 13 residues. Deletions cut 6 bases from V and 11 bases from J, with 16 bases between. Supplemented by reference TRBV2 and TRBJ1-4, the full variable domain reads EPEVTQTPSHQVTQMGQEVILRCVPISNHLYFYWYRQILGQKVEFLVSFYNNEISEKSEIFDDQFSVERPDGSNFTLKIRSTKLEDSAMYFCASSPEGPGKLFFGSGTQLSVL.

The genes are TRBV20-1 and TRBJ2-5; 7 bases line up with TRBD1. With V trimmed by 5 bases and J by 4 bases, 4 bases remained unmatched. Germline CDR1 is DFQATT and CDR2 is SNEGSKA (reference sequence). The CDR3 totals 12 residues. DNA of the CDR3: TGCAGTGCTGGCGACAGGGCAGAGACCCAGTACTTC. Residues: CSAGDRAETQYF.

The sample holds a few counts of this clonotype. The chain joins TRBV7-9 to TRBJ2-7; the match to TRBD2 covers 8 bases. V gave up 1 base and J gave up 0 bases; unmatched junction bases: 5. Germline CDR1 is SEHNR and CDR2 is FQNEAQ (reference sequence). The CDR3 has 16 amino acids. The CDR3 loop reads CASSLGSGGPSYEQYF. In DNA, the CDR3 is TGTGCCAGCAGCTTAGGGTCGGGAGGGCCCTCCTACGAGCAGTACTTC.

The genes are TRBV15 and TRBJ2-2; TRBD2 aligns across 11 bases. The CDR3 length is 18 residues. Unmatched junction bases numbered 13, after V lost 5 bases and J lost 5 bases. The germline CDR1 and CDR2 sequences are LNHNV and YYDKDF (reference sequence). The chain's CDR3 is CATSPRWSSGRRTGELFF. The CDR3 DNA reads TGTGCCACCAGCCCCCGTTGGTCTAGCGGGAGGAGAACCGGGGAGCTGTTTTTT.

This clonotype was observed a few times. The gene calls are TRBV10-3 and TRBJ2-2; D is undetermined. V was pared by 4 bases and J by 0 bases, with 9 bases between. The germline CDR1 and CDR2 sequences are ENHRY and SYGVKD. The CDR3 covers 15 residues. This chain's CDR3 is CAISVDNANTGELFF. The CDR3, as DNA: TGTGCCATCAGTGTCGACAACGCGAACACCGGGGAGCTGTTTTTT.

Only a few counts were recorded for this clonotype. The V gene is TRBV6-5, the J gene TRBJ1-2; D gene ambiguous. The germline CDR1 and CDR2 sequences are MNHEY and SVGAGI. Trimming removed 4 bases at V and 8 bases at J, with 11 bases between. The CDR3 runs to 12 residues. This CDR3 reads CASSSPPPGYTF. CDR3 bases: TGTGCCAGCAGTTCTCCCCCCCCAGGCTACACCTTC.

This clonotype was found many times. This chain connects TRBV29-1 to TRBJ2-7; 9 positions agree with TRBD1. Germline-derived CDR1 and CDR2 are SQVTM and ANQGSEA. The CDR3 has 14 residues. The junction had 4 bases not matched to a gene; V was cut back by 3 bases and J by 1 base. The CDR3 DNA reads as TGCAGCGTTGATGGGGGACAGGGTTCCTACGAGCAGTACTTC. It translates to CSVDGGQGSYEQYF.

V is TRBV7-2 and J is TRBJ2-5; TRBD1 agrees at 7 bases. J lost 3 bases, V lost 7 bases, and 14 bases had no gene match. The CDR3 covers 16 residues. Germline CDR1 is SGHTA and CDR2 is FQGNSA. The CDR3 DNA reads TGTGCCAGCACCCACCCCGGGACAGTGGGGGAAGAGACCCAGTACTTC. This codes for CASTHPGTVGEETQYF.

The V and J genes are TRBV2 and TRBJ1-5; 7 bases are a match to TRBD1. Trimming took 6 bases from V and 6 from J; bases not matched to a gene: 11. The CDR3 extends over 15 amino acids. CDR1 is SNHLY and CDR2 is FYNNEI in the germline V gene. CDR3 amino acids: CASRKTGSVSQPQHF. The CDR3 coding sequence is TGTGCCAGCAGGAAGACAGGGTCCGTAAGTCAGCCCCAGCATTTT.